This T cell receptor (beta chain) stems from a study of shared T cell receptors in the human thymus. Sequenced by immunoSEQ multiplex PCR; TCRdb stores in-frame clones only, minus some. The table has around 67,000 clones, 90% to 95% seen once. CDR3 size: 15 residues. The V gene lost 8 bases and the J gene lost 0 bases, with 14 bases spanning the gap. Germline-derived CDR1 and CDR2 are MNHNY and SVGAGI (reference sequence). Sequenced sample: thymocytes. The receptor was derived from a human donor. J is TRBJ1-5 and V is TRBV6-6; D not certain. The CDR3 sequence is CASLFSPDSNQPQHF. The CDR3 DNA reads TGTGCCAGCCTGTTCTCACCGGATAGCAATCAGCCCCAGCATTTT.